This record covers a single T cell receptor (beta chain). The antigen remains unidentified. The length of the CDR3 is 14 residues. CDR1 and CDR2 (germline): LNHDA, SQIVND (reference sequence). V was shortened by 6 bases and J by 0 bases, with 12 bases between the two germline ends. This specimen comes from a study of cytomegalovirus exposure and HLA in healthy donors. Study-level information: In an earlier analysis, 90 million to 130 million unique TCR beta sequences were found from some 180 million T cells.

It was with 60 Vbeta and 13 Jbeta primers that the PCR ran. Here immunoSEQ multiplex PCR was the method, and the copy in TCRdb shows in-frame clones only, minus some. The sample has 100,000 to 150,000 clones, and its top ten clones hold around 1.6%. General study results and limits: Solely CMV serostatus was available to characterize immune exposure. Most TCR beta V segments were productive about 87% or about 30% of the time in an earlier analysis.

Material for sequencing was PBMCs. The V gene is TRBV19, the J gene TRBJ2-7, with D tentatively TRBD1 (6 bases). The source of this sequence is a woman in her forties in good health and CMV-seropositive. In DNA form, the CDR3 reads TGTGCCAGTAGGAGCCGGGACAACTCCTACGAGCAGTACTTC. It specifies CASRSRDNSYEQYF.